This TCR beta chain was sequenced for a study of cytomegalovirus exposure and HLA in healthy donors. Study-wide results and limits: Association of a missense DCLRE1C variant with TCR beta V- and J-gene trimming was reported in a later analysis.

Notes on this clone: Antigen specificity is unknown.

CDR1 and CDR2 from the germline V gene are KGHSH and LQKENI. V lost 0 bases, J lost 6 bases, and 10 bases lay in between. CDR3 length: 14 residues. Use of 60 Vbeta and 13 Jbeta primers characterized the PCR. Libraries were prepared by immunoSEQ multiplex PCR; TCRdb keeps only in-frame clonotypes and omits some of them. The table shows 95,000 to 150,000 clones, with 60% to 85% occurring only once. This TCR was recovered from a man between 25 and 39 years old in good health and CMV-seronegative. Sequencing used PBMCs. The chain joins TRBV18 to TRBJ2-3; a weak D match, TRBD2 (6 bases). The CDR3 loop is CASSPPVGRDTQYF. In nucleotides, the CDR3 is TGTGCCAGCTCACCACCGGTAGGGAGGGATACGCAGTATTTT.